A selection of T cell receptor beta chains follows, all from one sample in a study of T cell responses to AZD1222 COVID-19 vaccine. Data came from immunoSEQ multiplex PCR; TCRdb stores just in-frame clones and leaves some out. The table has about 75,000 clones, around 88% seen once; the top ten hold less than 12%. The starting material was peripheral blood, obtained 28 days after the second dose of the MenACWY control vaccine. These receptors all stem from an adult who received the MenACWY meningococcal vaccine as a control. CDR3s include the opening cysteine and the closing phenylalanine or tryptophan. The order of the fields is clone size, J gene, D gene, V gene, CDR3 DNA, CDR3 protein. A D gene is named only where the DNA matches it firmly. Clone size is not always given. Where it is, it says once, few, many or a class for expanded clones.

>.|TRBJ2-2|.|TRBV5-8
TGTGCCAGCAGCTCTTGGCTTTTAAATTTTAACACCGGGGAGCTGTTTTTT
CASSSWLLNFNTGELFF
>.|TRBJ1-5|TRBD1|TRBV15
TGTGCCACGGCGCAGCGAGGGACAGCGAATAGCAATCAGCCCCAGCATTTT
CATAQRGTANSNQPQHF
>.|TRBJ1-6|TRBD1|TRBV9
TGTGCCAGCAGCGCCTCAGCAGGGGGTGGGTCCTATAATTCACCCCTCCACTTT
CASSASAGGGSYNSPLHF
>.|TRBJ2-7|.|TRBV12-5
TGTGCTAGTGGTTTGGAACAGGGCCCCTACGAGCAGTACTTC
CASGLEQGPYEQYF
>.|TRBJ2-7|.|TRBV20-1
TGCAGTGCTAGTCAGTGGTACGAGCAGTACTTC
CSASQWYEQYF
>.|TRBJ1-1|.|TRBV19
TGTGCCAGTAGTATGGGCAAACACACTGAAGCTTTCTTT
CASSMGKHTEAFF
>.|TRBJ1-5|.|TRBV6-5
TGTGCCAGCAGTTACTCGCGGGACCCATATCAGCCCCAGCATTTT
CASSYSRDPYQPQHF
>few|TRBJ1-4|TRBD1|TRBV18
TGTGCCAGCTCACCTGACAGGGAACGGGAAAAACTGTTTTTT
CASSPDREREKLFF
>.|TRBJ1-5|.|TRBV7-9
TGTGCCAGCAGCTCCGGGGGGGATCAGCCCCAGCATTTT
CASSSGGDQPQHF
>.|TRBJ1-2|TRBD1|TRBV9
TGTGCCAGCAGCGCCCGGACAGGAGGTGGCTACACCTTC
CASSARTGGGYTF
>.|TRBJ1-1|.|TRBV3-1/TRBV3-2
TGTGCCAGCACCCGCCCGGGGGGCACTGAAGCTTTCTTT
CASTRPGGTEAFF
>.|TRBJ2-2|TRBD1|TRBV18
TGTGCCAGCTCACCCGGGACAGGGGGCCGCAGGGAGCTGTTTTTT
CASSPGTGGRRELFF
>.|TRBJ1-1|.|TRBV5-1
TGCGCCAGCAGCGGTGACAGGAACACTGAAGCTTTCTTT
CASSGDRNTEAFF
>.|TRBJ1-1|.|TRBV7-8
TGTGCCAGCAGCGACACCCCAGTAAACACTGAAGCTTTCTTT
CASSDTPVNTEAFF
>few|TRBJ1-5|.|TRBV28
TGTGCCAGCAGTCCCGTGGGGACCTACAATCAGCCCCAGCATTTT
CASSPVGTYNQPQHF
>.|TRBJ2-1|.|TRBV9
TGTGCCAGCAGCGTACAGGGGATCCCCTACAATGAGCAGTTCTTC
CASSVQGIPYNEQFF
>.|TRBJ1-1|.|TRBV7-2
TGTGCCAGCAGCTTAGAGGGGGTAACTGAAGCTTTCTTT
CASSLEGVTEAFF
>.|TRBJ2-1|TRBD1|TRBV4-2
TGTGCCAGCAGCCAAGGAGAGGGGACAGCCAAGTCCAATGAGCAGTTCTTC
CASSQGEGTAKSNEQFF
>.|TRBJ2-5|.|TRBV5-5
TGTGCCAGCAGCTCGTACGGAGGGGCCGCGGAAGAGACCCAGTACTTC
CASSSYGGAAEETQYF